One and the same sample provided the 7 T cell receptor beta chains below, sequenced in a study of T cells after yellow fever vaccination. MiXCR, run by TCRdb on the 5' RACE reads, gives a single entry per CDR3 protein. The sample contains about 99,000 distinct CDR3 sequences, under 6.5% of which appear only once. The input for sequencing was CD8+ T cells sorted from PBMCs, taken 10 days after the yellow fever booster vaccination. The source of these receptors is a man aged 18 to 29 who received the YFV17D yellow fever vaccine.

The genes are TRBV4-2 and TRBJ2-2; unclear D gene. The CDR3 spans 16 residues. V lost 0 bases and J 4 bases, leaving 12 bases between the germline ends. The germline CDR1 and CDR2 sequences are LGHNA and YNFKEQ. CDR3 residues: CASSQEGLYPTGELFF. As DNA, the CDR3 is TGTGCCAGCAGCCAAGAAGGGCTTTACCCCACCGGGGAGCTGTTTTTT.

This clonotype was counted between two and nine times. CDR3 coding DNA: TGTGCCAGCAGTGAACTGGCGGGCCGGAGCACAGATACGCAGTATTTT. This gives the protein CASSELAGRSTDTQYF. The rearrangement links TRBV6-1 to TRBJ2-3; D perhaps matches TRBD2 (5 bases). V was clipped by 2 bases and J by 0 bases, with 12 bases between them. Germline CDR1 MNHNS, CDR2 SASEGT. There are 16 residues in the CDR3.

Note on this clonotype: Just one base apart from a much larger clone, this may be a read error. The genes are TRBV6-5 and TRBJ2-5; D unresolved. This CDR3 comprises 13 residues. The germline V gene encodes CDR1 MNHEY and CDR2 SVGAGI. CDR3 sequence reads: CAISYGGVETQYF. CDR3 nucleotides: TGTGCCATCAGTTACGGTGGGGTTGAGACCCAGTACTTC.

This clonotype was seen at least ten times. V and J are TRBV4-2 and TRBJ2-1, with TRBD2 matching over 10 bases. This CDR3 has 17 residues. Trimming took 1 base from V and 4 from J; bases not matched to a gene: 7. Germline CDR1 reads LGHNA; CDR2 reads YNFKEQ. The CDR3 sequence: CASSQGLLAGEYNEQFF. The CDR3 DNA is TGTGCCAGCAGCCAAGGCCTCCTAGCGGGGGAGTACAATGAGCAGTTCTTC.

The chain carries TRBV7-8 and TRBJ2-5; 10 bases fit TRBD1. The CDR3 is 15 residues long. V lost 5 bases to trimming and J lost 2 bases; unmatched junction nucleotides: 5. CDR1 SGHVS and CDR2 FQNEAQ come from the germline V gene. CDR3 region: CASSQGTGEQETQYF. The DNA of the CDR3 is TGTGCCAGCAGCCAAGGGACAGGGGAGCAAGAGACCCAGTACTTC.

This clonotype was observed a few times. The V gene is TRBV4-1, the J gene TRBJ2-7; 7 bases fit TRBD2. Germline V gene lookup returns CDR1 MGHRA and CDR2 YSYEKL. This CDR3 region has 14 residues. With 3 bases clipped from V and 5 bases from J, the junction kept 7 bases outside the gene matches. In DNA, the CDR3 is TGCGCCAGCAGCCAGGGAGGGTTTAGGGACGAGCAGTACGTC. Its protein is CASSQGGFRDEQYV.

This clonotype was observed at least ten times. The V gene is TRBV4-1, the J gene TRBJ2-5; no definite D call. The CDR3 extends over 9 amino acids. Looked up from germline, CDR1 is MGHRA and CDR2 is YSYEKL. The V and J ends lost 0 bases and 11 bases respectively, with 1 base between them. The CDR3 region is CASSQEQYF. The CDR3 DNA is TGCGCCAGCAGCCAAGAGCAGTACTTC.